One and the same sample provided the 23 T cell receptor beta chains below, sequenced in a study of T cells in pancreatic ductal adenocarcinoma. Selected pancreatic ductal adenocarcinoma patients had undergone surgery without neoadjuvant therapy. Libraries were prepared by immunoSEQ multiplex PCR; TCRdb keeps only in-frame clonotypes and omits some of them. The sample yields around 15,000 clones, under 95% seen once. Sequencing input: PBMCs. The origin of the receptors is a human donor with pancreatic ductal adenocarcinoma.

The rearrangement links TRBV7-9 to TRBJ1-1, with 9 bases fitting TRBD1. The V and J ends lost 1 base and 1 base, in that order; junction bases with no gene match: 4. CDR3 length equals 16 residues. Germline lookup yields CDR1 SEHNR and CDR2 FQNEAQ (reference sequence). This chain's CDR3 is CASSLETGGQNTEAFF. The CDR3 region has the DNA TGTGCCAGCAGCTTAGAGACAGGGGGACAGAACACTGAAGCTTTCTTT.

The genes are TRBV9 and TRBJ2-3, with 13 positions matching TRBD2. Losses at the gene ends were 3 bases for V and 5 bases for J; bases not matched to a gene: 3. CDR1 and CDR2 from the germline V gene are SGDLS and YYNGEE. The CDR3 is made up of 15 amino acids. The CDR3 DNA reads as TGTGCCAGCAGCGCTGGACTAGCGGGAGAAGATACGCAGTATTTT. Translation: CASSAGLAGEDTQYF.

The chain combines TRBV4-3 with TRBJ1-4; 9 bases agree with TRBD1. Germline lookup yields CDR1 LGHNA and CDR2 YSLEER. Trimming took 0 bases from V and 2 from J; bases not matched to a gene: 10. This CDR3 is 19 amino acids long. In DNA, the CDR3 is TGCGCCAGCAGCCAAGATTGGGACAGGGACTTTAGGACTAATGAAAAACTGTTTTTT. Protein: CASSQDWDRDFRTNEKLFF.

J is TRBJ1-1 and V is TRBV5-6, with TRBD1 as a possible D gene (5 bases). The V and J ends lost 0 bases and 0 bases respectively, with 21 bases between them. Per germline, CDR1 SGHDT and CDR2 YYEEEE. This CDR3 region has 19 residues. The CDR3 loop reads CASSLDIGTVLVMNTEAFF. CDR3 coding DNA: TGTGCCAGCAGCTTGGATATCGGGACCGTTCTTGTCATGAACACTGAAGCTTTCTTT.

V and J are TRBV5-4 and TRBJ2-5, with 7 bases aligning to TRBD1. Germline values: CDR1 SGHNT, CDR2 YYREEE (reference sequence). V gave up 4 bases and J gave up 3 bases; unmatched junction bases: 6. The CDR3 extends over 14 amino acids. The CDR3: CASSLKTGKETQYF. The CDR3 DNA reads TGTGCCAGCAGCCTTAAGACAGGGAAAGAGACCCAGTACTTC.

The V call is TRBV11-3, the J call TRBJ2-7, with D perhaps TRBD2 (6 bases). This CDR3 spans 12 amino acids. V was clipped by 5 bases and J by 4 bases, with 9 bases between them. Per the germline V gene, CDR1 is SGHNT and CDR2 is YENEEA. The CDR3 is CASSHGGYEQYF. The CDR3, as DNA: TGTGCCAGCAGCCACGGGGGTTACGAGCAGTACTTC. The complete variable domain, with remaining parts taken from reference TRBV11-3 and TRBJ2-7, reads EAGVVQSPRYKIIEKKQPVAFWCNPISGHNTLYWYLQNLGQGPELLIRYENEEAVDDSQLPKDRFSAERLKGVDSTLKIQPAELGDSAVYLCASSHGGYEQYFGPGTRLTVT.

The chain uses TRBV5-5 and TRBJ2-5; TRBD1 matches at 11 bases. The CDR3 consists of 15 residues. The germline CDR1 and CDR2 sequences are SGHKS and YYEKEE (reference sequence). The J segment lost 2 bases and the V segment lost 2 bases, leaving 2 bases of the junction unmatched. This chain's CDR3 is CASSFGTGGQETQYF. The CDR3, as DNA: TGTGCCAGCAGCTTCGGGACAGGGGGACAAGAGACCCAGTACTTC.

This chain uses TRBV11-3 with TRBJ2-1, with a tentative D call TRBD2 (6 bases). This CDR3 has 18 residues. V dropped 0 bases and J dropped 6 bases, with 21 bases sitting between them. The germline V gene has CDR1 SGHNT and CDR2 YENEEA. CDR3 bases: TGTGCCAGCAGCTTAGATGGTGAGGTGACCGGGGGAGGCAATGAGCAGTTCTTC. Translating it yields CASSLDGEVTGGGNEQFF. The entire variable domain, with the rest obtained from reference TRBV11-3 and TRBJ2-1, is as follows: EAGVVQSPRYKIIEKKQPVAFWCNPISGHNTLYWYLQNLGQGPELLIRYENEEAVDDSQLPKDRFSAERLKGVDSTLKIQPAELGDSAVYLCASSLDGEVTGGGNEQFFGPGTRLTVL.

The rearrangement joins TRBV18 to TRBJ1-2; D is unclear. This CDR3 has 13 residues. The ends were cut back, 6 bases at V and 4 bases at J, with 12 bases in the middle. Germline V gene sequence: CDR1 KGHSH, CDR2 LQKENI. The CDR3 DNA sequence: TGTGCCAGCTCCCCGCAAGACGGCTATGGCTACACCTTC. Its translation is CASSPQDGYGYTF.

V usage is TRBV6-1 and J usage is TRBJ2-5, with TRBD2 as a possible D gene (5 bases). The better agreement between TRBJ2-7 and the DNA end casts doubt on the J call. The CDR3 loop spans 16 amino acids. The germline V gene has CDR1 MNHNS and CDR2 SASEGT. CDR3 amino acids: CASSDLPPGSAYEQYF. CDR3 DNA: TGTGCCAGCAGTGATCTACCTCCGGGATCCGCCTACGAGCAGTACTTC.

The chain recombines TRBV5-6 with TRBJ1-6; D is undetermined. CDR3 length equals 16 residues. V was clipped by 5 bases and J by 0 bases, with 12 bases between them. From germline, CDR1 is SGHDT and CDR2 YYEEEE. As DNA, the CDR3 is TGTGCCAGCAGTTCCACAAAGCGCTCCTATAATTCACCCCTCCACTTT. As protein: CASSSTKRSYNSPLHF.

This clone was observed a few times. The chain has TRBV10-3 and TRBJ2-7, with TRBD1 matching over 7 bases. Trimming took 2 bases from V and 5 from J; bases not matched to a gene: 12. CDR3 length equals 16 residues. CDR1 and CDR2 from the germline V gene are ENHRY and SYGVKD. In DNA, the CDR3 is TGTGCCATCAGTGAGAAGGGGGCTACCAACCATCACGAGCAGTACTTC. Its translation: CAISEKGATNHHEQYF.

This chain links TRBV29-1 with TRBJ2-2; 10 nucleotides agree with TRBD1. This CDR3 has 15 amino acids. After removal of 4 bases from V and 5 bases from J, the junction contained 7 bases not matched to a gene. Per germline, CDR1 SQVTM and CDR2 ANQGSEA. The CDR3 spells CSVGLWGQGTGELFF. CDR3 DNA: TGCAGCGTTGGGCTCTGGGGACAGGGGACCGGGGAGCTGTTTTTT.

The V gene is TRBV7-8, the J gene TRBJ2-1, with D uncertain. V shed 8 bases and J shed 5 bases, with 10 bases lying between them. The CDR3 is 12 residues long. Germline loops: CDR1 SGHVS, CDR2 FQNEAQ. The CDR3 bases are TGTGCCAGCTCCAGTGGGGACAATGAGCAGTTCTTC. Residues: CASSSGDNEQFF.

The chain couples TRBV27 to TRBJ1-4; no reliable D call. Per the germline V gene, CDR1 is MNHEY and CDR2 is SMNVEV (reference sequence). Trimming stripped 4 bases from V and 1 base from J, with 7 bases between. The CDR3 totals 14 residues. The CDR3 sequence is CASSSPGTNEKLFF. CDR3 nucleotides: TGTGCCAGCAGTTCCCCGGGAACTAATGAAAAACTGTTTTTT.

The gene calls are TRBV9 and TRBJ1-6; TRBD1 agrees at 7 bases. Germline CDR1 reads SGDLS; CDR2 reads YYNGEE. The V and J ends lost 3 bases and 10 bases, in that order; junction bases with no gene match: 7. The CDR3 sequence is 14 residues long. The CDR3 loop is CASSAGQSRSPLHF. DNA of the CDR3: TGTGCCAGCAGCGCGGGACAGTCCAGATCACCCCTCCACTTT.

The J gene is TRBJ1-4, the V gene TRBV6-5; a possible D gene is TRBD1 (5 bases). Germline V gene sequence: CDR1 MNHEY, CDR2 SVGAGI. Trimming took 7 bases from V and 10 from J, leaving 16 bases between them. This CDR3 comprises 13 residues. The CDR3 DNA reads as TGTGCCAGCACCCTCGGAAGGGGCCGAAAACTGTTTTTT. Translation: CASTLGRGRKLFF.

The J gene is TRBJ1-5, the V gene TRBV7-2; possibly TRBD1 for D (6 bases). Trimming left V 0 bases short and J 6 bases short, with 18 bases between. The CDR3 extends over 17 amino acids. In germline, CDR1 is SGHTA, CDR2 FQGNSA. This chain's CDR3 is CASSLAPGGGWFQPQHF. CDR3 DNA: TGTGCCAGCAGCTTAGCCCCAGGAGGGGGGTGGTTTCAGCCCCAGCATTTT.

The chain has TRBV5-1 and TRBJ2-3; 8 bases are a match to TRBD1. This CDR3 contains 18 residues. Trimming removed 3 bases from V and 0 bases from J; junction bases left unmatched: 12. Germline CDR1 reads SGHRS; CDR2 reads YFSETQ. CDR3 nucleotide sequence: TGCGCCAGCAGCTCGAGACAGGGGATAACATCTAGCACAGATACGCAGTATTTT. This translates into CASSSRQGITSSTDTQYF.

CDR3 residues: CASSLAGDSLEQFF. The CDR3 DNA reads TGCGCCAGCAGCTTGGCCGGGGACAGCCTTGAGCAGTTCTTC. The chain has TRBV5-1 and TRBJ2-1; 7 nucleotides align to TRBD1. With 0 bases clipped from V and 9 bases from J, the junction kept 6 bases outside the gene matches. The CDR3 covers 14 residues. Looked up from germline, CDR1 is SGHRS and CDR2 is YFSETQ.

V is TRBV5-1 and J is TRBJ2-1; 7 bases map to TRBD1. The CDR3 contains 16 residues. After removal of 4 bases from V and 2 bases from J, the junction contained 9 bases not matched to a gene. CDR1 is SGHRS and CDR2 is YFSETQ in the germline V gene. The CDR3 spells CASSQGIGGPYNEQFF. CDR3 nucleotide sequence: TGCGCCAGCAGCCAGGGTATAGGGGGCCCCTACAATGAGCAGTTCTTC. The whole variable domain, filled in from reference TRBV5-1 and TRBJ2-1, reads KAGVTQTPRYLIKTRGQQVTLSCSPISGHRSVSWYQQTPGQGLQFLFEYFSETQRNKGNFPGRFSGRQFSNSRSEMNVSTLELGDSALYLCASSQGIGGPYNEQFFGPGTRLTVL.

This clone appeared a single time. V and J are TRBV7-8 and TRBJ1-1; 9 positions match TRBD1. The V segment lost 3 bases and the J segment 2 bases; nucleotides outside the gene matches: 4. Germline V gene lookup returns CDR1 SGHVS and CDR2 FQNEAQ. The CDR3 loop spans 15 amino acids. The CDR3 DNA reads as TGTGCCAGCAGCTTCCGGGACAGGGTAAACACTGAAGCTTTCTTT. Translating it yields CASSFRDRVNTEAFF.

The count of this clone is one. CDR3 in amino acids: CASSEWGTEAFF. The CDR3 DNA reads as TGCGCCAGCAGTGAATGGGGAACTGAAGCTTTCTTT. This sequence joins TRBV10-1 and TRBJ1-1; D remains ambiguous. Germline CDR1 WNHNN, CDR2 SYGVQD (reference sequence). The CDR3 length is 12 residues. V gave up 3 bases and J gave up 5 bases, with 7 bases separating them.